The clone carrying this TCR beta chain occurred a few times. The antigen is not known. The data originate from a study of regulatory T cells in long-lasting Graves disease. Study-level points and caveats: Patients whose Graves' disease persisted exhibited lower TCR diversity than those newly diagnosed.

Time point defined: persistent/refractory GD, antithyroid drugs over 5 years with positive TRAb. The TCR library was made from RNA that had been extracted from PBMCs in TRIzol. It was by American Thyroid Association guidelines that Graves' disease was diagnosed. Arm-PCR of CDR3 regions with iRepertoire HTBI primers generated TCR beta libraries. TCRdb re-called the multiplex PCR reads through MiXCR, storing one row per CDR3 protein. The table lists about 660,000 distinct CDR3 sequences, approximately 31% of them singletons, with around 42% in the top ten. The origin of this receptor is a female donor with Graves disease. Sequences were derived from peripheral blood mononuclear cells (PBMCs), sampled when the disease was refractory, from a patient treated with antithyroid drugs.

This CDR3 is CASSPLGYMETQYF. DNA for the CDR3: TGTGCCAGCTCACCACTAGGGTACATGGAGACCCAGTACTTC. The chain has TRBV18 and TRBJ2-5; the D is unclear. The V end was cut by 1 base, the J end by 5 bases, with 11 bases between. This CDR3 comprises 14 residues. The germline V gene has CDR1 KGHSH and CDR2 LQKENI. The full variable domain, rest sourced from reference TRBV18 and TRBJ2-5, is NAGVMQNPRHLVRRRGQEARLRCSPMKGHSHVYWYRQLPEEGLKFMVYLQKENIIDESGMPKERFSAEFPKEGPSILRIQQVVRGDSAAYFCASSPLGYMETQYFGPGTRLLVL.